This T cell receptor beta chain stems from a study of blood T cells in healthy people across ages. Study as a whole: Template switching retrieved approximately one barcoded beta molecule for each two T cells. Study-wide results and caveats: Diversity of TCR beta per million T cells declined in a roughly linear way with age. Naive and antigen-experienced cells could not be conclusively compared, given unsorted PBMCs.

Germline values: CDR1 MNHEY, CDR2 SVGAGI. This CDR3 contains 16 residues. With 2 bases removed from V and 2 bases from J, the gap between germline ends came to 14 bases. This clonotype was picked up a small number of times. Its antigen is not known. For every donor, a draw yielded 8.5 to 10 milliliters of peripheral blood. The second PCR ran 7 to 11 cycles with a sample-barcoded 5' primer and J-beta primers. TCRdb independently ran MiXCR on the 5' RACE reads; one entry per CDR3 protein. The table has roughly 700,000 distinct CDR3 sequences, 49% seen once. The rearrangement links TRBV6-5 to TRBJ2-3, with D perhaps matching TRBD2 (6 bases). The clonotype comes from a woman aged 60-75 years in good health. The material sequenced was blood. The CDR3 nucleotides are TGTGCCAGCAGTTACACGGGACTCATGAACACAGATACGCAGTATTTT. As protein: CASSYTGLMNTDTQYF.